This T cell receptor beta chain was sequenced during a study of blood T cell repertoires in COVID-19. Study in general: Samples came from the United States, Italy and Spain, spanning acute and convalescent COVID-19. Sources were T cells, B-cell-depleted T cells, or PBMCs; the material itself was cDNA or gDNA.

Original data processing: Reference gene primer amplification yielded estimated nucleated cell counts. Assay used: immunoSEQ multiplex PCR; TCRdb lists only in-frame clones, some missing. V, J and clone size reflect that table, while D and trimming were determined from the DNA. The table lists about 150,000 clones, 60% to 85% of them singletons. Deletions cut 5 bases from V and 2 bases from J, with 13 bases between. Germline CDR1 reads SEHNR; CDR2 reads FQNEAQ (reference sequence). The CDR3 runs 15 residues. This clonotype was sampled from a man older than 75 with acute or convalescent COVID-19. Specimen: peripheral blood. This rearrangement joins TRBV7-9 to TRBJ2-4; weak D call: TRBD1 (6 bases). The CDR3 DNA is TGTGCCAGCAGCAAAGAACAGGGAACCAAAAACATTCAGTACTTC. Its translation is CASSKEQGTKNIQYF.